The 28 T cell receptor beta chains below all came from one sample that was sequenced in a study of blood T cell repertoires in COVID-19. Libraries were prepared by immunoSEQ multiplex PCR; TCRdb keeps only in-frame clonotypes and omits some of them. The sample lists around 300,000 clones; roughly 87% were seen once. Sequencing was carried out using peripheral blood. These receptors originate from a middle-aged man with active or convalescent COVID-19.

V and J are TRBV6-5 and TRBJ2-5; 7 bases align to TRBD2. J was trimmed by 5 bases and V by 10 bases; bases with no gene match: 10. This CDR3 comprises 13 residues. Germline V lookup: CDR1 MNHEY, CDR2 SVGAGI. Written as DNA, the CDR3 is TGTGCCACCCGGAACGTGGGAGGGGAGACCCAGTACTTC. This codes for CATRNVGGETQYF.

For the CDR3, the DNA is TGTGCCAGCAGTTCATATGGACAGGGGGCAAACACCGGGGAGCTGTTTTTT. Translation gives CASSSYGQGANTGELFF. This sequence joins TRBV28 and TRBJ2-2; 11 bases line up with TRBD1. This CDR3 region has 17 residues. V gave up 4 bases and J gave up 2 bases; unmatched junction bases: 6. Germline-derived CDR1 and CDR2 are MDHEN and SYDVKM.

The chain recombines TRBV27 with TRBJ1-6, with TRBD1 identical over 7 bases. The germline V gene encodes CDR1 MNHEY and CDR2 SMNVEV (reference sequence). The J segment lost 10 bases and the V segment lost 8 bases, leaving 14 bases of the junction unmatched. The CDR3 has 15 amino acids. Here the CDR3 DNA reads TGTGCCAGCGGCCCCGACAGGGTGGGGGGATCACCCCTCCACTTT. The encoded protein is CASGPDRVGGSPLHF.

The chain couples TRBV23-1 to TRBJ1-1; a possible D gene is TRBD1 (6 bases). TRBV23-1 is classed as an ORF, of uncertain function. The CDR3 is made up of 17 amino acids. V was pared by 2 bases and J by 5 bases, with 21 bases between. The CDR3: CASSQMIQGLRRTEAFF. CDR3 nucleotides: TGCGCCAGCAGTCAAATGATCCAGGGGTTGAGAAGAACTGAAGCTTTCTTT.

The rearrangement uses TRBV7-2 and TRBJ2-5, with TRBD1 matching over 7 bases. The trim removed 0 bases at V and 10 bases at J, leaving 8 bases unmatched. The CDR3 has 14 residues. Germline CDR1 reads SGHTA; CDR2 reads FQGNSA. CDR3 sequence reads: CASSLAGQAGGQYF. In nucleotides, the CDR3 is TGTGCCAGCAGCTTAGCGGGGCAGGCAGGGGGCCAGTACTTC. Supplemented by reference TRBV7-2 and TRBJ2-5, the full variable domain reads GAGVSQSPSNKVTEKGKDVELRCDPISGHTALYWYRQSLGQGLEFLIYFQGNSAPDKSGLPSDRFSAERTGGSVSTLTIQRTQQEDSAVYLCASSLAGQAGGQYFGPGTRLLVL.

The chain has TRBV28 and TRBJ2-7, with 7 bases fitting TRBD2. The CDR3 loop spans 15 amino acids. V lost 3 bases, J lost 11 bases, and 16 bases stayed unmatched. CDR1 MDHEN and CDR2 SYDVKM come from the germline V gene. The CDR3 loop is CASSFPGDFAREEYF. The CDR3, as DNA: TGTGCCAGCAGTTTCCCCGGAGATTTCGCCCGGGAGGAGTACTTC. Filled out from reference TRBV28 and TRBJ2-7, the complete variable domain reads DVKVTQSSRYLVKRTGEKVFLECVQDMDHENMFWYRQDPGLGLRLIYFSYDVKMKEKGDIPEGYSVSREKKERFSLILESASTNQTSMYLCASSFPGDFAREEYFGPGTRLTVT.

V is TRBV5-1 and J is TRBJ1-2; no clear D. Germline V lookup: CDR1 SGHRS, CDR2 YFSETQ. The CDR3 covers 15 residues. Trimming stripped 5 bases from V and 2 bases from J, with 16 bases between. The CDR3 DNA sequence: TGCGCCAGCAGTTTTACCCCTACAGAGAACTATGGCTACACCTTC. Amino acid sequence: CASSFTPTENYGYTF.

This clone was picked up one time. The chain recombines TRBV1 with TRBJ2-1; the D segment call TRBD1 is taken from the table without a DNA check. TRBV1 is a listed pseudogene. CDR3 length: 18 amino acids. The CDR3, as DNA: TGCACCAGCAGCCAAGATCGGCGGGACCGGGACAGGGTGAATGAGCAGTTCTTC. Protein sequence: CTSSQDRRDRDRVNEQFF.

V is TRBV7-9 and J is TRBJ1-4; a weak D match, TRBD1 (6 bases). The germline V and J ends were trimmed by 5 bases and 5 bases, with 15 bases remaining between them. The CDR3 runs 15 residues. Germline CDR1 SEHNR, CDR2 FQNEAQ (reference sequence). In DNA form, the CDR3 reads TGTGCCAGCAGCATAGGACAGACTTCCAATGAAAAACTGTTTTTT. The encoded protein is CASSIGQTSNEKLFF.

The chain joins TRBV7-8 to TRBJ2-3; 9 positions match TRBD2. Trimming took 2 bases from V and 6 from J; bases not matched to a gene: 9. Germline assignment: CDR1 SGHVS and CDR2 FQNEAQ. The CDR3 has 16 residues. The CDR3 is CASSLRLAGDGDTQYF. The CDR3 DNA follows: TGTGCCAGCAGCTTAAGATTAGCGGGAGACGGCGATACGCAGTATTTT.

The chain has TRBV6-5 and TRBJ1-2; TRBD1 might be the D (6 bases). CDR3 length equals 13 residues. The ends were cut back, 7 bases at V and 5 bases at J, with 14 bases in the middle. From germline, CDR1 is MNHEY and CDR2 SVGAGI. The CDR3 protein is CASKIQGNYGYTF. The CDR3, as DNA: TGTGCCAGCAAGATCCAGGGGAATTATGGCTACACCTTC.

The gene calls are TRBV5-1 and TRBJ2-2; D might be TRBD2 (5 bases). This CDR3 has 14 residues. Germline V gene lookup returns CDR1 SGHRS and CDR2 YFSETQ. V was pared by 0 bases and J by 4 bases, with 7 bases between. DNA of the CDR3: TGCGCCAGCAGCTTGGGCGGAGGCACCGGGGAGCTGTTTTTT. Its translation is CASSLGGGTGELFF.

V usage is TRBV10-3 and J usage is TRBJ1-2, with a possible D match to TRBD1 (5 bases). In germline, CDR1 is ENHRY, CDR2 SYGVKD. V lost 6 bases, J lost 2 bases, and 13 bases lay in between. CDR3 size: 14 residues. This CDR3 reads CAISPTDRNYGYTF. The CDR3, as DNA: TGTGCCATCAGCCCCACCGACAGAAACTATGGCTACACCTTC.

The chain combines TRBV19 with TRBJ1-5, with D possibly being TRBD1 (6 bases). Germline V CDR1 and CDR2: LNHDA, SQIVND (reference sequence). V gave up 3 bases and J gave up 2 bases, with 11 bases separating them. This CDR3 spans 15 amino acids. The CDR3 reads CASSIRGPGNQPQHF. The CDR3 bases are TGTGCCAGTAGTATCAGGGGCCCGGGCAATCAGCCCCAGCATTTT.

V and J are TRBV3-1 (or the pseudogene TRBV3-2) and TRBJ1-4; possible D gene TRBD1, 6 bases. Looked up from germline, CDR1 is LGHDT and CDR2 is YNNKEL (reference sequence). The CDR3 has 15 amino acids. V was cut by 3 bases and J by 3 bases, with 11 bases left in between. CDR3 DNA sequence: TGTGCCAGCAGCCAGACGACAGGATCTAATGAAAAACTGTTTTTT. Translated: CASSQTTGSNEKLFF.

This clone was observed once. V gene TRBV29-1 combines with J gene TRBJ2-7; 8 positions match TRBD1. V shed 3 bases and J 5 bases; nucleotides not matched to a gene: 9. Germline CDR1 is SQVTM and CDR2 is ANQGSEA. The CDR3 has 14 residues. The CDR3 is CSVDAGTGDHEQYF. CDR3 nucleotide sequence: TGCAGCGTTGATGCCGGGACAGGTGACCACGAGCAGTACTTC.

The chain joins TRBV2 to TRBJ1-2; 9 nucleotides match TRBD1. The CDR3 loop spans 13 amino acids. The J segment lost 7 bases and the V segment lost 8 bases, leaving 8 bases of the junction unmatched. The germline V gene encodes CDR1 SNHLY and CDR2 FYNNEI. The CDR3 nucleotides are TGTGCCAGCGGGGGGACAGGGACGAGTGGCTACACCTTC. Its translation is CASGGTGTSGYTF.

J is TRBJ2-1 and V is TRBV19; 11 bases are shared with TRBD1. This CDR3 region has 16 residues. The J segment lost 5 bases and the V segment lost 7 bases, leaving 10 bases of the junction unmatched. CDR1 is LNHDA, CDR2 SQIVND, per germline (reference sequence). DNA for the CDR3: TGTGCCAGTACCCAGTGGGACAGGGGGGACAACAATGAGCAGTTCTTC. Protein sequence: CASTQWDRGDNNEQFF.

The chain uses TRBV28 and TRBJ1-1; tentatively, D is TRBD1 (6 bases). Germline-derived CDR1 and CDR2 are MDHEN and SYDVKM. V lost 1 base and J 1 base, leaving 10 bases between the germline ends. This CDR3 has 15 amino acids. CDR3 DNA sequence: TGTGCCAGCAGTTTATCTTCACAGGGGAACACTGAAGCTTTCTTT. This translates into CASSLSSQGNTEAFF.

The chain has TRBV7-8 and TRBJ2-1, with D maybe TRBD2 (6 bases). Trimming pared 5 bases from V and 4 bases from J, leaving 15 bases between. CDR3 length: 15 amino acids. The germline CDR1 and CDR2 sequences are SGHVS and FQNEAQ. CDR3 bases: TGTGCCAGCAGCGCGAGACTAGGGGTTTACAATGAGCAGTTCTTC. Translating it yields CASSARLGVYNEQFF.

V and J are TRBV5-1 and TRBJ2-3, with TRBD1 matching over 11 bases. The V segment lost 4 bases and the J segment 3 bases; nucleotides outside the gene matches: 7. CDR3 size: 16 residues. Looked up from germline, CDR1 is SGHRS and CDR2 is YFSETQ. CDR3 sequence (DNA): TGCGCCAGCAGCAGTGGACAGGGGGCTTTAACAGATACGCAGTATTTT. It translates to CASSSGQGALTDTQYF.

The CDR3 loop is CAISESKLTGSTTEAFF. As DNA, the CDR3 is TGTGCCATCAGTGAGTCGAAACTCACAGGCTCGACTACTGAAGCTTTCTTT. This sequence joins TRBV10-3 and TRBJ1-1; weak D call: TRBD1 (5 bases). CDR3 size: 17 residues. The germline gives CDR1 ENHRY, CDR2 SYGVKD. The V and J ends lost 0 bases and 5 bases respectively, with 19 bases between them.

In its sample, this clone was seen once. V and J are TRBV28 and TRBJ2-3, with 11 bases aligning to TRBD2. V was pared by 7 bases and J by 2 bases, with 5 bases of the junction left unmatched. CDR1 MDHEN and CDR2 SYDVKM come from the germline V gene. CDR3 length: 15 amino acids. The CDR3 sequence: CASTTSGGTTDTQYF. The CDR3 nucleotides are TGTGCCAGCACTACTAGCGGGGGCACCACAGATACGCAGTATTTT.

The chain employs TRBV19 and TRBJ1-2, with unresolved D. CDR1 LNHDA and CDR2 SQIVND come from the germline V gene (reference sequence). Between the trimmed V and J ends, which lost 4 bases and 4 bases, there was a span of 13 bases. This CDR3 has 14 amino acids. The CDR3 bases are TGTGCCAGTAGTAGGCAGGCTGGTGCCTATGGCTACACCTTC. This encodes CASSRQAGAYGYTF.

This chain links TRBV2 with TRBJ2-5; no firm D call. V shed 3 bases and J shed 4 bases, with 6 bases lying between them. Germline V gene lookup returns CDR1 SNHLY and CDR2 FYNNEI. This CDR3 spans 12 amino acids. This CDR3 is CASSDLRETQYF. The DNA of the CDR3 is TGTGCCAGCAGTGATTTGCGAGAGACCCAGTACTTC. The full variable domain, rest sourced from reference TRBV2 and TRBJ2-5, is EPEVTQTPSHQVTQMGQEVILRCVPISNHLYFYWYRQILGQKVEFLVSFYNNEISEKSEIFDDQFSVERPDGSNFTLKIRSTKLEDSAMYFCASSDLRETQYFGPGTRLLVL.

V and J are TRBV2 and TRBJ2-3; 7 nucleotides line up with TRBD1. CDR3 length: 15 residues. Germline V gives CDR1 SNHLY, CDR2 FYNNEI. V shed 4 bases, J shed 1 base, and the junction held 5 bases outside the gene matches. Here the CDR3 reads CASSGDRAGTDTQYF. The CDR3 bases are TGTGCCAGCAGTGGTGACAGGGCCGGCACAGATACGCAGTATTTT.

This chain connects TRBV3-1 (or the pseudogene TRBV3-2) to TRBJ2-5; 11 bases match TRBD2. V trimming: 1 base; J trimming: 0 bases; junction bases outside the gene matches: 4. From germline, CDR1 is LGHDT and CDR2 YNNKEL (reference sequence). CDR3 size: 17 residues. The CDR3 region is CASSQVVSGGDQETQYF. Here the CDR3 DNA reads TGTGCCAGCAGCCAAGTGGTTAGCGGGGGGGACCAAGAGACCCAGTACTTC.

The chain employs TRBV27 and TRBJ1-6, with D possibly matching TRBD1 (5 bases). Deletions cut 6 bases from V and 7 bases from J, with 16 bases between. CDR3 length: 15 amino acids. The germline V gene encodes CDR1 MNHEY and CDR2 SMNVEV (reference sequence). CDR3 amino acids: CASSPLWGSNSPLHF. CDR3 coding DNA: TGTGCCAGCAGCCCCCTTTGGGGCTCAAATTCACCCCTCCACTTT.